Following are 21 T cell receptor beta chains from one sample sequenced in a study of blood T cells in healthy people across ages. Combining a sample-barcoded 5' primer with a J-beta primer mix, a second PCR ran for 7 to 11 cycles. TCRdb used MiXCR to reprocess the 5' RACE reads, holding one entry per CDR3 protein. The sample includes 750,000 to 950,000 distinct CDR3 sequences, around 29% of them seen just once. The same sample was also studied in work on T cells of mothers and their children.

The sequenced material came from blood. The receptors derive from a woman aged 40 to 50 in good health.

V usage is TRBV2 and J usage is TRBJ2-6; the D gene is possibly TRBD2 (5 bases). Germline loops: CDR1 SNHLY, CDR2 FYNNEI. V was shortened by 4 bases and J by 0 bases, with 10 bases between the two germline ends. The CDR3 sequence is 16 residues long. CDR3 DNA sequence: TGTGCCAGCAGTGGCGGGTTCCGCTCTGGGGCCAACGTCCTGACTTTC. Residues: CASSGGFRSGANVLTF.

Notes on this clonotype: A read error is possible here, since a much larger clone lies one base away. The chain links TRBV6-6 to TRBJ2-7, with D possibly being TRBD1 or TRBD2 (7 bases each). Germline assignment: CDR1 MNHNY and CDR2 SVGAGI (reference sequence). Trimming stripped 7 bases from V and 2 bases from J, with 15 bases between. This CDR3 has 14 residues. The CDR3 region is CASTGEGAAYEQYF. Here the CDR3 DNA reads TGTGCCAGCACCGGGGAGGGGGCGGCCTACGAGCAGTACTTC.

This sequence joins TRBV20-1 and TRBJ2-1, with 12 bases matching TRBD1. The CDR3 sequence is 15 residues long. Germline lookup yields CDR1 DFQATT and CDR2 SNEGSKA (reference sequence). J was trimmed by 7 bases and V by 5 bases; bases with no gene match: 9. The chain's CDR3 is CSAGTGTGGKNEQFF. Written as DNA, the CDR3 is TGCAGTGCTGGTACCGGGACAGGGGGCAAAAATGAGCAGTTCTTC.

A remark on this clonotype: It may be a read error: a sequence one base away is much more abundant. The conserved closing phenylalanine or tryptophan is absent in this CDR3, likely reflecting a read error. V usage is TRBV5-6 and J usage is TRBJ2-1; D is unresolved. The CDR3 length is 15 residues. V was shortened by 0 bases and J by 4 bases, with 11 bases between the two germline ends. CDR1 and CDR2 from the germline V gene are SGHDT and YYEEEE. The CDR3 loop is CASSLGSRMYNEQFV. Written as DNA, the CDR3 is TGTGCCAGCAGCTTGGGATCGAGGATGTACAATGAGCAGTTCGTC.

About this clonotype itself: This may stem from a read error, because a much larger clone lies one nucleotide away. The chain joins TRBV7-2 to TRBJ2-5; D not resolved. This CDR3 comprises 11 residues. CDR1 is SGHTA and CDR2 is FQGNSA in the germline V gene. The CDR3 DNA sequence: TGTGCCAGCGGCTTACGGATGGGGCAGTACTTC. This codes for CASGLRMGQYF.

This clonotype was detected only a few times. Relative to the germline gene, one junction end is altered; a read error may explain this. The chain employs TRBV7-9 and TRBJ1-2, with D perhaps matching TRBD1 (5 bases). The CDR3 totals 15 residues. CDR1 and CDR2 (germline): SEHNR, FQNEAQ (reference sequence). The CDR3 is CASSLSGEKNYGYTF. CDR3 in DNA: TGCGCCAGCAGCTTGTCGGGGGAGAAGAACTATGGCTACACCTTC.

Notes on this clonotype: A much larger clone lies one base from this, so it may be a read error. V gene TRBV6-5 combines with J gene TRBJ2-7; 8 bases are shared with TRBD1. This CDR3 is built from 18 residues. Germline CDR1 reads MNHEY; CDR2 reads SVGAGI. V lost 2 bases, J lost 7 bases, and 19 bases stayed unmatched. The CDR3 spells CASSYGQGARSSYNEQYF. As DNA, the CDR3 is TGTGCCAGCAGTTACGGGCAGGGGGCGCGGAGCTCCTACAATGAGCAGTACTTC.

Only one count was recorded for this clonotype. A much larger clone differs from this one at a single base, so this may be a read error. The J gene is TRBJ2-1, the V gene TRBV9; 9 nucleotides line up with TRBD2. CDR1 and CDR2 (germline): SGDLS, YYNGEE. V lost 7 bases and J lost 10; bases outside the gene matches: 9. This CDR3 comprises 13 residues. The CDR3 DNA is TGTGCCAGCGGGGGGACTAGCTCATTGGAGCAGTTCTTC. This codes for CASGGTSSLEQFF.

The chain couples TRBV5-1 to TRBJ2-5; 12 nucleotides match TRBD2. The last part of the DNA fits TRBJ2-7 better; the J call may be wrong. CDR1 is SGHRS and CDR2 is YFSETQ in the germline V gene. The CDR3 totals 15 residues. This CDR3 reads CASSYASGGAREQYF. DNA for the CDR3: TGCGCCAGCAGCTACGCTAGCGGGGGGGCCCGCGAGCAGTACTTC.

This clonotype was found a few times. The chain combines TRBV6-1 with TRBJ1-1, with a possible D match to TRBD1 (6 bases). The CDR3 has 13 residues. CDR1 MNHNS and CDR2 SASEGT come from the germline V gene. V was cut by 9 bases and J by 0 bases, with 11 bases left in between. CDR3 sequence: CASNREVNTEAFF. As DNA, the CDR3 is TGTGCCAGTAACAGGGAAGTGAACACTGAAGCTTTCTTT.

The rearrangement joins TRBV12-3 or TRBV12-4 to TRBJ2-7, with 7 bases that match TRBD2. This CDR3 comprises 15 residues. V was clipped by 11 bases and J by 1 base; unmatched bases: 14. The chain's CDR3 is CAGTLASGASYEQYF. CDR3 DNA sequence: TGTGCCGGCACACTGGCCAGCGGGGCTTCCTACGAGCAGTACTTC.

A few counts support this clonotype. This may be a read error: a much more frequent sequence differs by one nucleotide. V and J are TRBV7-2 and TRBJ2-3; D not certain. The V gene lost 5 bases and the J gene lost 5 bases, with 14 bases spanning the gap. CDR3 length: 14 amino acids. Germline-derived CDR1 and CDR2 are SGHTA and FQGNSA. The CDR3 nucleotides read TGTGCCAGCAGCCCAAACGCAGGTGGAGATACGCAGTATTTT. It translates to CASSPNAGGDTQYF.

This clonotype has a count of ten or more. V usage is TRBV20-1 and J usage is TRBJ1-1; D call uncertain. The V gene's germline CDR1 is DFQATT and CDR2 SNEGSKA (reference sequence). Trimming removed 0 bases from V and 4 bases from J, with 15 bases in between. The CDR3 spans 15 residues. The CDR3 loop is CSARDVGSISTEAFF. CDR3 DNA: TGCAGTGCTAGAGATGTAGGGAGTATTAGCACTGAAGCTTTCTTT.

With respect to this clonotype: A much larger clone lies a single base off, so this may be a read error. The CDR3 does not close with the conserved phenylalanine or tryptophan, likely indicating a read error. This chain uses TRBV7-2 with TRBJ2-5, with D perhaps assigned TRBD1 or TRBD2 (5 bases each). V gave up 4 bases and J gave up 2 bases, with 14 bases separating them. The germline V gene encodes CDR1 SGHTA and CDR2 FQGNSA. The CDR3 runs 15 residues. In DNA form, the CDR3 reads TGTGCCAGCAGCTCTAGTGGGGGTGTTCAAGAGACCCAGTACGTC. Its protein product is CASSSSGGVQETQYV.

This chain joins TRBV2 and TRBJ1-2, with D unresolved. V shed 1 base and J shed 0 bases, with 9 bases lying between them. Germline V CDR1 and CDR2: SNHLY, FYNNEI. This CDR3 region has 15 residues. For the CDR3, the DNA is TGTGCCAGCAGTGAAGTATGGATAACTAACTATGGCTACACCTTC. This sequence encodes CASSEVWITNYGYTF.

Regarding this clonotype: One base away lies a much larger clone, so this may be a sequencing read error. The rearrangement joins TRBV20-1 to TRBJ2-5, with D possibly called TRBD1 or TRBD2 (5 bases each). CDR3 length: 14 amino acids. Germline assignment: CDR1 DFQATT and CDR2 SNEGSKA (reference sequence). The CDR3 protein is CSARAGSPWETPYF. In DNA, the CDR3 is TGCAGTGCTAGGGCAGGGTCCCCGTGGGAGACCCCGTACTTC.

V gene TRBV29-1 combines with J gene TRBJ2-1, with 11 bases aligning to TRBD2. Germline V gene lookup returns CDR1 SQVTM and CDR2 ANQGSEA. Trimming removed 1 base from V and 9 bases from J; junction bases left unmatched: 17. The CDR3 loop spans 18 amino acids. The CDR3 DNA reads as TGCAGCGTTGAAGGGTTAAGAGAGTTTAGCGGGAGGGCCACTGAGCAGTTCTTC. Protein product: CSVEGLREFSGRATEQFF.

This clonotype was picked up many times. The chain couples TRBV6-5 to TRBJ2-3; perhaps TRBD2 as D (5 bases). Germline V gene lookup returns CDR1 MNHEY and CDR2 SVGAGI. Trimming shortened V by 5 bases and J by 2 bases, and 8 bases separated the two germline ends. The CDR3 contains 13 residues. The CDR3 region is CASSQDFTDTQYF. The CDR3, as DNA: TGTGCCAGCAGTCAGGACTTCACAGATACGCAGTATTTT.

This clonotype was observed a handful of times. The CDR3 DNA reads TGTGCCAGCAGTTACCCGAGGGGGGGCCGCGGCTTGGAAGCTTTCTTT. This sequence encodes CASSYPRGGRGLEAFF. This sequence joins TRBV6-6 and TRBJ1-1; the D gene is possibly TRBD1 (6 bases). CDR1 is MNHNY and CDR2 is SVGAGI in the germline V gene (reference sequence). The ends were cut back, 2 bases at V and 8 bases at J, with 21 bases in the middle. The CDR3 is made up of 16 amino acids.

V and J are TRBV10-3 and TRBJ2-4; D is undetermined. CDR1 is ENHRY, CDR2 SYGVKD, per germline. This CDR3 is 13 amino acids long. V lost 2 bases and J lost 2, with 4 bases in between. CDR3 sequence (DNA): TGTGCCATCAGTGAGAGTACCAAAAACATTCAGTACTTC. Its protein is CAISESTKNIQYF.

The chain carries TRBV7-2 and TRBJ1-5, with D possibly TRBD1 on 6 matching bases. The CDR3 has 15 amino acids. V was shortened by 1 base and J by 7 bases, with 14 bases between the two germline ends. The germline V gene has CDR1 SGHTA and CDR2 FQGNSA. CDR3 region: CASSLDPGRGQPQHF. CDR3 bases: TGTGCCAGCAGCTTAGATCCGGGGAGGGGGCAGCCCCAGCATTTT. The variable domain in full, completed from reference TRBV7-2 and TRBJ1-5, reads GAGVSQSPSNKVTEKGKDVELRCDPISGHTALYWYRQSLGQGLEFLIYFQGNSAPDKSGLPSDRFSAERTGGSVSTLTIQRTQQEDSAVYLCASSLDPGRGQPQHFGDGTRLSIL.